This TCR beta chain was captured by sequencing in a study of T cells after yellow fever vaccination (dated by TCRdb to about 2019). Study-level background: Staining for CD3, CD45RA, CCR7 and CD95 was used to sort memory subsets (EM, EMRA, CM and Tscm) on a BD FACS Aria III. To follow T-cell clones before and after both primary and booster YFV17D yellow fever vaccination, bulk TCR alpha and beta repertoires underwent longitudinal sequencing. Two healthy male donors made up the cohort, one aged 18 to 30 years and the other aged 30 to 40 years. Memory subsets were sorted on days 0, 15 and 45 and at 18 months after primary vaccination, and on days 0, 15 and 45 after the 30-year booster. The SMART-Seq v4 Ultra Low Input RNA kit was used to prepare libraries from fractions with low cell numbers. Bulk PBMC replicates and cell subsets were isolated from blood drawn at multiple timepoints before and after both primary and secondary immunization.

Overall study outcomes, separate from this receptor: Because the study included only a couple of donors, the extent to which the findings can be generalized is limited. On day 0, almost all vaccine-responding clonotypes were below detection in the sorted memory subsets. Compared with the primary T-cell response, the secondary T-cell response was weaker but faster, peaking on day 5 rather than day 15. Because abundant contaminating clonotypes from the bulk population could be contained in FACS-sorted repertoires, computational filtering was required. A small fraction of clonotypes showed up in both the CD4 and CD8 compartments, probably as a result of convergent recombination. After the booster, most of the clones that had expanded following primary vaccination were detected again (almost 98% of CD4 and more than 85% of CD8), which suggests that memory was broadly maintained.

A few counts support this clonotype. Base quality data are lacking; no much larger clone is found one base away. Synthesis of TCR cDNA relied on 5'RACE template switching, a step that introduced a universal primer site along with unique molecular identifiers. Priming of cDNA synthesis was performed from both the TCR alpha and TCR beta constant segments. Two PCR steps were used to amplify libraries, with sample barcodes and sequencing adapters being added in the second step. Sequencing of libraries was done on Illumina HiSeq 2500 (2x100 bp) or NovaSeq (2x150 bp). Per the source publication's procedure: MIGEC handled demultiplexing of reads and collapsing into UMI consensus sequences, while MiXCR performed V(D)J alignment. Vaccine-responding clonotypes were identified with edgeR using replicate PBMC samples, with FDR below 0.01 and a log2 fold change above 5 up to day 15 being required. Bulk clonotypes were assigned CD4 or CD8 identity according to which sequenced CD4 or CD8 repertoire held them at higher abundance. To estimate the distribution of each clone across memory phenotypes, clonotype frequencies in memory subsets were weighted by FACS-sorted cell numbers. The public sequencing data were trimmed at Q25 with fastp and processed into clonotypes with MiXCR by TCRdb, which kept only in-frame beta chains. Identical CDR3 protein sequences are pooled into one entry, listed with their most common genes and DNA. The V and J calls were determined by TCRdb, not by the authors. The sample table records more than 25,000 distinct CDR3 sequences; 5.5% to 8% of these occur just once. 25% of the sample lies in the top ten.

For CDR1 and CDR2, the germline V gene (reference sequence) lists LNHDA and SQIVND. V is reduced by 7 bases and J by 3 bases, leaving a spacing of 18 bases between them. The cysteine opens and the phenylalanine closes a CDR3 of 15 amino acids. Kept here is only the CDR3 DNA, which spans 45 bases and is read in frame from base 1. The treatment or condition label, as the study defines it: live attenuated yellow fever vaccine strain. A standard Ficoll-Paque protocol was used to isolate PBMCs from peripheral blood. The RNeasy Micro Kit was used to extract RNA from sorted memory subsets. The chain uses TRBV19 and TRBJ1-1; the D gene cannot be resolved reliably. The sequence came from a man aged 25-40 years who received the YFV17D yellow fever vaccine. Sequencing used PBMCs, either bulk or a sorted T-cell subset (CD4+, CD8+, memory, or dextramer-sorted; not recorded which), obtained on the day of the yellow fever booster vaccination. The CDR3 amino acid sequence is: CASKWGEGRDTEAFF. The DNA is TGTGCCAGTAAGTGGGGTGAGGGCCGGGACACTGAAGCTTTCTTT. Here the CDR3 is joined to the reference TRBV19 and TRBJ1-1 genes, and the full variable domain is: DGGITQSPKYLFRKEGQNVTLSCEQNLNHDAMYWYRQDPGQGLRLIYYSQIVNDFQKGDIAEGYSVSREKKESFPLTVTSAQKNPTAFYLCASKWGEGRDTEAFFGQGTRLTVV.